Shown below are 8 T cell receptor beta chains from a single sample sequenced in a study of PD-1 blockade in classical Hodgkin lymphoma. All the patients suffered relapse after autologous stem cell transplantation, and brentuximab vedotin exposure differed. Profiling relied on immunoSEQ multiplex PCR, and the TCRdb table lists in-frame clones only, not all of them. The data contain 11,000 to 15,000 clones, 82% of them singletons. Sequenced here: peripheral blood mononuclear cells (PBMCs), sampled at baseline. Receptors originate from a human donor with classical Hodgkin lymphoma.

The chain combines TRBV11-2 with TRBJ2-3; D unresolved. Germline CDR1 and CDR2: SGHAT and FQNNGV. V dropped 2 bases and J dropped 1 base, with 19 bases sitting between them. The CDR3 is made up of 18 amino acids. This CDR3 is CASSLTRIAGWGTDTQYF. Written as DNA, the CDR3 is TGTGCCAGCAGCTTAACACGAATCGCAGGCTGGGGCACAGATACGCAGTATTTT.

This clone was seen once. The DNA of the CDR3 is TGTGCCAGCAGCCAAGAAAGCCCCGATGGGGGGCACGAGCAGTACTTC. Protein sequence: CASSQESPDGGHEQYF. V is TRBV4-2 and J is TRBJ2-7, with D perhaps given as TRBD1 or TRBD2 (6 bases each). V lost 0 bases to trimming and J lost 5 bases, with 17 bases between them. The length of the CDR3 is 16 residues. Germline loops: CDR1 LGHNA, CDR2 YNFKEQ.

This rearrangement joins TRBV7-9 to TRBJ2-2; D gene uncertain. Germline V gene sequence: CDR1 SEHNR, CDR2 FQNEAQ (reference sequence). V gave up 6 bases and J gave up 7 bases, with 21 bases separating them. The CDR3 is 16 residues long. The CDR3 sequence: CASSPVASSSVGELFF. In DNA form, the CDR3 reads TGTGCCAGCAGTCCCGTGGCCTCTTCCTCCGTCGGGGAGCTGTTTTTT.

V is TRBV6-5 and J is TRBJ2-7, with a tentative D call TRBD1 (6 bases). V was clipped by 2 bases and J by 2 bases, with 10 bases between them. CDR1 and CDR2 from the germline V gene are MNHEY and SVGAGI. CDR3 length equals 14 residues. The DNA for the CDR3 is TGTGCCAGCAGTTACAGCAGGGGCGCCTACGAGCAGTACTTC. Protein: CASSYSRGAYEQYF.

The V and J genes are TRBV5-1 and TRBJ2-2; 13 bases line up with TRBD2. J gave up 7 bases and V 4 bases, and 7 bases lay outside the gene matches. Germline V gene data show CDR1 as SGHRS and CDR2 as YFSETQ. The CDR3 contains 16 residues. The CDR3 sequence is CASSSGLAGVLGELFF. DNA for the CDR3: TGCGCCAGCAGCAGCGGACTAGCGGGAGTGCTCGGGGAGCTGTTTTTT.

This chain uses TRBV18 with TRBJ1-1; TRBD1 aligns across 10 bases. This CDR3 comprises 14 residues. From germline, CDR1 is KGHSH and CDR2 LQKENI. V trimming: 6 bases; J trimming: 5 bases; junction bases outside the gene matches: 6. This chain's CDR3 is CASSSTGGRTEAFF. CDR3 bases: TGTGCCAGCTCCTCGACAGGGGGCCGGACTGAAGCTTTCTTT.

This clone was observed a handful of times. J is TRBJ2-7 and V is TRBV10-3; 9 bases agree with TRBD1. This CDR3 comprises 14 residues. With 3 bases clipped from V and 7 bases from J, the junction kept 7 bases outside the gene matches. Germline V gene lookup returns CDR1 ENHRY and CDR2 SYGVKD. In nucleotides, the CDR3 is TGTGCCATCAGTGACACAGGGGGCGTTAGGGAGCAGTACTTC. The encoded protein is CAISDTGGVREQYF.

V gene TRBV18 combines with J gene TRBJ1-6; 8 bases line up with TRBD1. V gave up 4 bases and J gave up 5 bases; unmatched junction bases: 4. Germline V gene data show CDR1 as KGHSH and CDR2 as LQKENI. This CDR3 region has 15 residues. CDR3 DNA sequence: TGTGCCAGCTCACTTGACAGGGGAAATAATTCACCCCTCCACTTT. It specifies CASSLDRGNNSPLHF. The full variable domain, its missing parts supplied by reference TRBV18 and TRBJ1-6, is NAGVMQNPRHLVRRRGQEARLRCSPMKGHSHVYWYRQLPEEGLKFMVYLQKENIIDESGMPKERFSAEFPKEGPSILRIQQVVRGDSAAYFCASSLDRGNNSPLHFGNGTRLTVT.